These T cell receptor beta chains were read from a single sample in a study of vaccination and CD4 T cells after COVID-19. TCRdb analysed the PCR reads with MiXCR anew, one entry per CDR3 protein. This sample has roughly 8,400 distinct CDR3 sequences, with more than 65% found just once. The antigens these receptors bind are not known. Sequences were obtained from CD4+ T cells from blood, cultured in vitro. The source of these receptors is a human donor who had recovered from COVID-19. Each CDR3 is given with its conserved first and last residue.

cdr3_aa	j_call	v_call
CASITGGNYGYTF	TRBJ1-2	TRBV6-1
CATSSGPTAGNQPQHF	TRBJ1-5	TRBV15
CSAISKRLAGHTQYF	TRBJ2-3	TRBV20-1
CATSSPQSGRWRNEQFF	TRBJ2-1	TRBV15
CASSLETTYNEQFF	TRBJ2-1	TRBV7-2
CASRKQGPDSNQPQHF	TRBJ1-5	TRBV19
CASSGGDRIYGYTF	TRBJ1-2	TRBV6-1
CAWSNDRHGYTF	TRBJ1-2	TRBV30
CSASVGRRDEQYF	TRBJ2-7	TRBV20-1
CASSSSGGTEAFF	TRBJ1-1	TRBV7-3
CASSLGYTSGGDLPYEQYF	TRBJ2-7	TRBV12-3/TRBV12-4
CASSESGENTGELFF	TRBJ2-2	TRBV6-1
CASSLRQLGEAFF	TRBJ1-1	TRBV11-2
CAWRKVAGDNEQFF	TRBJ2-1	TRBV30
CASRLWVRVDTLEGYTF	TRBJ1-2	TRBV19
CASSLSGTAHQPQHF	TRBJ1-5	TRBV7-6
CASSSRGDTEAFF	TRBJ1-1	TRBV28
CASSYSGVGQETQYF	TRBJ2-5	TRBV6-5
CSAEGGDQGELGETQYF	TRBJ2-5	TRBV20-1
CASSGGGGLETQYF	TRBJ2-5	TRBV19
CSAGRTGAYEQYF	TRBJ2-7	TRBV20-1
CASSPGPTAGAVPGELFF	TRBJ2-2	TRBV5-1
CASSAGDRRNSPLHF	TRBJ1-6	TRBV7-2
CASTGKPGATEAFF	TRBJ1-1	TRBV6-1
CASKPGWARESTEAFF	TRBJ1-1	TRBV19
CSASKGTGADTQYF	TRBJ2-3	TRBV20-1
CASSIISIQPFYGYTF	TRBJ1-2	TRBV19
CASSWGREAGELFF	TRBJ2-2	TRBV7-9
CASSGRRLETGELFF	TRBJ2-2	TRBV7-9
CASSYSTGYSNQPQHF	TRBJ1-5	TRBV6-5
CATSPGLGFMNTEAFF	TRBJ1-1	TRBV15
CASSLEGASETQYF	TRBJ2-5	TRBV7-2
CSARAGNTEAFF	TRBJ1-1	TRBV20-1
CASSLDHSSYNEQFF	TRBJ2-1	TRBV6-2/TRBV6-3
CASNDREVGNTEAFF	TRBJ1-1	TRBV9
CASSSATRGGEKLFF	TRBJ1-4	TRBV28
CASSLGRDGEYGYTF	TRBJ1-2	TRBV27
CASSIGIRDEGYTF	TRBJ1-2	TRBV19
CASSWRTVNTEAFF	TRBJ1-1	TRBV7-2
CASSPTGTGGREQYF	TRBJ2-7	TRBV28
CASRPGGTSAAYEQYF	TRBJ2-7	TRBV28
CASSGAGGVETQYF	TRBJ2-5	TRBV6-1
CSARTTGISYNSPLHF	TRBJ1-6	TRBV20-1
CSATSPGRRTEAFF	TRBJ1-1	TRBV20-1
CAISGTQGAEQYF	TRBJ2-7	TRBV10-3
CASSLGRTQYF	TRBJ2-5	TRBV6-1
CASSLVGTGGYGYTF	TRBJ1-2	TRBV6-1